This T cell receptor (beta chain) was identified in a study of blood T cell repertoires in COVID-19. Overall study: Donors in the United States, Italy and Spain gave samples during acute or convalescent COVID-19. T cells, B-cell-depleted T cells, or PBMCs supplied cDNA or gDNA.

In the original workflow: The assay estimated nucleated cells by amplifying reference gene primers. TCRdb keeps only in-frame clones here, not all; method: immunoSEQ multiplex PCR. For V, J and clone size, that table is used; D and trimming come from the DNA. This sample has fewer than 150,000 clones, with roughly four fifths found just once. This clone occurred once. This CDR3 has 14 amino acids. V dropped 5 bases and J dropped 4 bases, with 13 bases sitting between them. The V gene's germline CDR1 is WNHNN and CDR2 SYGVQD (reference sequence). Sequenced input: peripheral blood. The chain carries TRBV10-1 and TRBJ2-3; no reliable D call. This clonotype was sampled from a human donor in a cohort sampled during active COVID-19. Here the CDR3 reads CASSRVRPPDTQYF. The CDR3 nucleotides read TGCGCCAGCAGTCGGGTCCGCCCCCCAGATACGCAGTATTTT.